Listed below are T cell receptor beta chains from one sample, sequenced in a study of blood T cell repertoires in COVID-19. Clones were read by immunoSEQ multiplex PCR, and TCRdb kept only the in-frame ones, dropping some. This sample carries around 120,000 clones, about nine tenths of them seen once, and the ten largest clones take roughly 2%. The specimen was peripheral blood. The source is a human donor with active COVID-19. The donor label of this sample is uncertain. CDR3s include the opening cysteine and the closing phenylalanine or tryptophan. A D gene is named only where the DNA matches it firmly. Clone size appears in some rows only: once, few, many, or a class for an expanded clone.

v_call	d_call	clone_size	j_call	cdr3_nt	cdr3_aa
TRBV2	TRBD1	-	TRBJ2-3	TGTGCCAGCAGTGAGCGGACAGGGGGTGATACGCAGTATTTT	CASSERTGGDTQYF
TRBV19	TRBD1	few	TRBJ1-5	TGTGCCAGTAGTATAGGGGTAGGGGGCAATGGCAATCAGCCCCAGCATTTT	CASSIGVGGNGNQPQHF
TRBV7-3	-	-	TRBJ2-2	TGTGCCAGCAGCCCTCTACCGACAGCTAACACCGGGGAGCTGTTTTTT	CASSPLPTANTGELFF
TRBV5-1	TRBD2	-	TRBJ2-5	TGCGCCAGCAGCTTGGCGTGGGGTAGCGGGGAGACCCAGTACTTC	CASSLAWGSGETQYF
TRBV15	TRBD1	-	TRBJ2-3	TGTGCCACCAGCAGAGAGCGGACAGGGGGCGAAGATACGCAGTATTTT	CATSRERTGGEDTQYF
TRBV3-1/TRBV3-2	TRBD2	-	TRBJ2-1	TGTGCCAGCAGCCACTCCAGCGGGGCTCACAATGAGCAGTTCTTC	CASSHSSGAHNEQFF
TRBV19	TRBD2	-	TRBJ2-7	TGTGCCAGTAGCGGACTAGCGGGGGGAGGTGAGCAGTACTTC	CASSGLAGGGEQYF
TRBV7-6	TRBD2	-	TRBJ2-1	TGTGCCAGCAGCTTAATAGCGGGGGGGATCAATGAGCAGTTCTTC	CASSLIAGGINEQFF
TRBV28	-	once	TRBJ2-1	TGTGCCAGCAGTTTCCTAGGCCCCTCCTACAATGAGCAGTTCTTC	CASSFLGPSYNEQFF
TRBV7-9	-	-	TRBJ1-1	TGTGCCAGCAGCTTAGTTGCGACACCGAACACTGAAGCTTTCTTT	CASSLVATPNTEAFF
TRBV27	-	-	TRBJ2-6	TGTGCCAGCAGACCCCAGGGGGCCAACGTCCTGACTTTC	CASRPQGANVLTF
TRBV19	-	-	TRBJ1-1	TGTGCCAGTAATGGGAGGTTATTGAACACTGAAGCTTTCTTT	CASNGRLLNTEAFF
TRBV27	-	-	TRBJ2-3	TGTGCCAGCAGTCCCTCCGGTTTCAGGATTAGGACAGATACGCAGTATTTT	CASSPSGFRIRTDTQYF
TRBV4-1	TRBD1	-	TRBJ1-2	TGCGCCAGCAGCCAAGATCGAGGGGGCGCATTCAGCTACACCTTC	CASSQDRGGAFSYTF
TRBV7-2	-	few	TRBJ1-6	TGTGCCAGCAGCCCCCGAGGCCTCCCCCTCCACTTT	CASSPRGLPLHF
TRBV2	TRBD1	once	TRBJ1-2	TGTGCCAGCAGAGGACAGGGGATCTATGGCTACACCTTC	CASRGQGIYGYTF
TRBV7-2	-	-	TRBJ1-1	TGTGCCAGCAGCTTTACGGGACTGCTGAACACTGAAGCTTTCTTT	CASSFTGLLNTEAFF
TRBV6-5	TRBD1	-	TRBJ2-1	TGTGCCAGCAGAGGGACAGGTACCAATGAGCAGTTCTTC	CASRGTGTNEQFF
TRBV7-2	-	-	TRBJ2-7	TGTGCCAGCAAAAGGGACTTTACCTACGAGCAGTACTTC	CASKRDFTYEQYF
TRBV7-2	TRBD2	-	TRBJ2-3	TGTGCCAGCAGCTTAGGACCAGCGGGGGTCACAGATACGCAGTATTTT	CASSLGPAGVTDTQYF
TRBV7-8	-	-	TRBJ2-3	TGTGCCAGCAGTATGACAGGACCGAACACAGATACGCAGTATTTT	CASSMTGPNTDTQYF
TRBV6-4	-	-	TRBJ2-5	TGTGCCAGCAGTGAAGTAAGGGGAGAGACCCAGTACTTC	CASSEVRGETQYF
TRBV3-1/TRBV3-2	TRBD2	-	TRBJ2-1	TGTGCCAGCAGCCCTAGCGGGGGGTACAATGAGCAGTTCTTC	CASSPSGGYNEQFF
TRBV7-2	-	-	TRBJ1-1	TGTGCCAGCAGCCCGCCCGGGGGGAACACTGAAGCTTTCTTT	CASSPPGGNTEAFF
TRBV28	TRBD2	-	TRBJ2-1	TGTGCCAGCAACTCACTAGCGGGGGGCTCCTACAATGAGCAGTTCTTC	CASNSLAGGSYNEQFF
TRBV27	-	-	TRBJ2-6	TGTGCCAGCAGTGGCAGGGCTGGGGCCAACGTCCTGACTTTC	CASSGRAGANVLTF
TRBV6-2/TRBV6-3	-	-	TRBJ2-7	TGTGCCAGCAGTCCACATCTTGGAGGGGCATCGAACGAGCAGTACTTC	CASSPHLGGASNEQYF
TRBV19	TRBD2	-	TRBJ2-6	TGTGCCACCTCGGACGGGGAGGGTTCTGGGGCCAACGTCCTGACTTTC	CATSDGEGSGANVLTF
TRBV2	-	-	TRBJ2-3	TGTGCCAGCAGTGAGGGCTACTTTAACACAGATACGCAGTATTTT	CASSEGYFNTDTQYF
TRBV11-2	-	-	TRBJ2-2	TGTGCCAGCAGCTTTGACACATACACCGGGGAGCTGTTTTTT	CASSFDTYTGELFF
TRBV9	-	-	TRBJ1-1	TGTGCCAGCAGCGCAGATATGATGAACACTGAAGCTTTCTTT	CASSADMMNTEAFF
TRBV19	-	-	TRBJ2-2	TGTGCCAGTAGTATCCCCGGGACAACCGGGGAGCTGTTTTTT	CASSIPGTTGELFF
TRBV6-2/TRBV6-3	-	few	TRBJ1-5	TGTGCCAGCAGTTACTCAACCGGGGGTGGCAATCAGCCCCAGCATTTT	CASSYSTGGGNQPQHF
TRBV5-1	TRBD1	-	TRBJ2-1	TGCGCCTCCAGGGACAGCTCCTACAATGAGCAGTTCTTC	CASRDSSYNEQFF
TRBV19	TRBD1	once	TRBJ1-3	TGTGCCAGTAGCAAGACAGGGAGGCCTGGAAACACCATATATTTT	CASSKTGRPGNTIYF
TRBV4-3	-	-	TRBJ2-2	TGCGCCAGCAGCCAAGAGTCCCAGCCGGCGGCCGGGGAGCTGTTTTTT	CASSQESQPAAGELFF
TRBV7-2	TRBD2	-	TRBJ2-1	TGTGCCAGCAGGGGACTAGCGAGCAATGAGCAGTTCTTC	CASRGLASNEQFF
TRBV5-4	TRBD1	-	TRBJ1-2	TGTGCCAGCAGCCATACCACCGGGACAGACTATGGCTACACCTTC	CASSHTTGTDYGYTF
TRBV28	-	few	TRBJ2-7	TGTGCCAGCAGTCCGGGACAAAGGCGCCGGGAAGGGTCGGGCTACGAGCAGTACTTC	CASSPGQRRREGSGYEQYF
TRBV30	-	few	TRBJ2-7	TGTGCCTGGAGTGTACGGCAGGTTCTTTCCTACGAGCAGTACTTC	CAWSVRQVLSYEQYF
TRBV7-6	-	-	TRBJ2-3	TGTGCCAGCAGCCCCTCCGGGGATACGCAGTATTTT	CASSPSGDTQYF
TRBV6-5	-	few	TRBJ1-6	TGTGCCAGCAGTTACCGGACACCTTCGTCCCTCCACTTT	CASSYRTPSSLHF
TRBV9	-	-	TRBJ1-5	TGTGCCAGCAGCTTTACTGAGAATCAGCCCCAGCATTTT	CASSFTENQPQHF
TRBV5-1	TRBD1	-	TRBJ2-7	TGCGCCAGCAGCCCGCGACAGGGGTCGGGGAACGAGCAGTACTTC	CASSPRQGSGNEQYF
TRBV6-5	-	-	TRBJ2-6	TGTGCCACTTACAGAACAGGGGCCAACGTCCTGACTTTC	CATYRTGANVLTF
TRBV28	-	-	TRBJ1-5	TGTGCCAGCAGTTTTTCACAGATCAATCAGCCCCAGCATTTT	CASSFSQINQPQHF
TRBV15	TRBD1	-	TRBJ1-6	TGTGCCACCAGCCGGGCGCGACAGGGGGATTCACCCCTCCACTTT	CATSRARQGDSPLHF
TRBV2	-	-	TRBJ2-7	TGTGCCAGCGGGAAAGGGGGTAGCTTGTACCTTTACTTC	CASGKGGSLYLYF
TRBV7-2	TRBD2	-	TRBJ2-7	TGTGCCAGCAGCCCGGGAGGTGGTTACGAGCAGTACTTC	CASSPGGGYEQYF
TRBV18	-	-	TRBJ1-1	TGTGCCAGCTCACCGCGGGTTATTGGGGTGAACACTGAAGCTTTCTTT	CASSPRVIGVNTEAFF
TRBV7-2	TRBD2	-	TRBJ2-1	TGTGCCAGCAGCTTAGGCCTAGCGGGGGGCGAGAATGAGCAGTTCTTC	CASSLGLAGGENEQFF
TRBV2	-	many	TRBJ2-2	TGTGCCAGCAGTGTAGCGATGAGTCCGGCCGGGGAGCTGTTTTTT	CASSVAMSPAGELFF
TRBV6-5	-	-	TRBJ1-1	TGTGCCAGCAGGGGGCGGCCCACTGAAGCTTTCTTT	CASRGRPTEAFF